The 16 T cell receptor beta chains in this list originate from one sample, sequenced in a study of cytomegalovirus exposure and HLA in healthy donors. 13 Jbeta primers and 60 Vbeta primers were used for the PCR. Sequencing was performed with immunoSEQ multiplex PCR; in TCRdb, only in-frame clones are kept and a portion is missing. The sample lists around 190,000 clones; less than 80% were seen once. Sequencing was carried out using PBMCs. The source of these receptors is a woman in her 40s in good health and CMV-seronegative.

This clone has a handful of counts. The CDR3 loop reads CASSLGDRVIDSNEQFF. The CDR3 DNA is TGTGCCAGCAGCTTAGGGGACAGGGTGATCGATTCCAATGAGCAGTTCTTC. This chain uses TRBV11-1 with TRBJ2-1; 9 bases are shared with TRBD1. This CDR3 comprises 17 residues. Trimming cost V 1 base and J 6 bases; bases outside gene matches: 10. Per germline, CDR1 SGHAT and CDR2 FQDESV (reference sequence). The variable domain in full, with the rest retrieved from reference TRBV11-1 and TRBJ2-1, is EAEVAQSPRYKITEKSQAVAFWCDPISGHATLYWYRQILGQGPELLVQFQDESVVDDSQLPKDRFSAERLKGVDSTLKIQPAELGDSAMYLCASSLGDRVIDSNEQFFGPGTRLTVL.

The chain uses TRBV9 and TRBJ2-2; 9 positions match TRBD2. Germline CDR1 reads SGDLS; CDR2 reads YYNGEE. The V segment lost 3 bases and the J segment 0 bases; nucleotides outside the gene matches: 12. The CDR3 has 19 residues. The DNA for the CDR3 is TGTGCCAGCAGCGGTAGGTCGGGCGGGAGGGCCCCGAACACCGGGGAGCTGTTTTTT. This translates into CASSGRSGGRAPNTGELFF.

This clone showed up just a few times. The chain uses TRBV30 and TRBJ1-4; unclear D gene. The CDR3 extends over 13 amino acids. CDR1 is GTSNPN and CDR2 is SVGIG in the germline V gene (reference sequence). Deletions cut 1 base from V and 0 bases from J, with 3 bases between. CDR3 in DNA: TGTGCCTGGAGTGGAGCAACTAATGAAAAACTGTTTTTT. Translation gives CAWSGATNEKLFF.

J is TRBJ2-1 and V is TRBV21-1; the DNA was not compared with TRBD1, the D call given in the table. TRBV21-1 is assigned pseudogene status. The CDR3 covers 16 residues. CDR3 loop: CASSKGGTGKLNEQFF. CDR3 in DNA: TGTGCCAGCAGCAAGGGGGGGACAGGGAAGTTGAATGAGCAGTTCTTC.

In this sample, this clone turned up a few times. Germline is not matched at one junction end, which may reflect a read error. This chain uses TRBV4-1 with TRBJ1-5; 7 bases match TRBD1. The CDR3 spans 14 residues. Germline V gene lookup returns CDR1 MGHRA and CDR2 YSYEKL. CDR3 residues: CASSHNRGNQPQHF. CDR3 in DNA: TGTGCCAGCAGTCACAACAGGGGAAATCAGCCCCAGCATTTT.

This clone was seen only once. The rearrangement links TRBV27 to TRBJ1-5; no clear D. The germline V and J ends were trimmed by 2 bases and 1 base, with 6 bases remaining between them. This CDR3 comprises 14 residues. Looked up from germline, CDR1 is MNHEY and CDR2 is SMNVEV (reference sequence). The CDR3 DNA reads TGTGCCAGCAGTTTAGCCAGGAGCAATCAGCCCCAGCATTTT. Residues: CASSLARSNQPQHF.

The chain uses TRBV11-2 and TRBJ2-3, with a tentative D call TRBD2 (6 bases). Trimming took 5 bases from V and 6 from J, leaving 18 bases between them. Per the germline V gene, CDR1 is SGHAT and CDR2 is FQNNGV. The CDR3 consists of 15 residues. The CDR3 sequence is CASSQTGTLADTQYF. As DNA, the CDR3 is TGTGCCAGCAGCCAAACCGGGACTCTAGCGGATACGCAGTATTTT.

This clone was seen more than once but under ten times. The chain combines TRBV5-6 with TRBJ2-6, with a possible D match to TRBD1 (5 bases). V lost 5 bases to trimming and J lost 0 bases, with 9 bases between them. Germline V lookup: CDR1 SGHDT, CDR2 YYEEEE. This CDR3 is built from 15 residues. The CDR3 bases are TGTGCCAGCAGACCCACAGGCTCTGGGGCCAACGTCCTGACTTTC. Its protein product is CASRPTGSGANVLTF.

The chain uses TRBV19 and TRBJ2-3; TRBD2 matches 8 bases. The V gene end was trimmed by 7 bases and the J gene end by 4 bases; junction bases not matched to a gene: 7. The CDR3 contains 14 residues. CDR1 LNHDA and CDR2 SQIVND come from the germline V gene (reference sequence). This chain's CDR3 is CASTSGYTPDTQYF. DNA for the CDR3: TGTGCCAGTACTAGCGGGTATACCCCAGATACGCAGTATTTT.

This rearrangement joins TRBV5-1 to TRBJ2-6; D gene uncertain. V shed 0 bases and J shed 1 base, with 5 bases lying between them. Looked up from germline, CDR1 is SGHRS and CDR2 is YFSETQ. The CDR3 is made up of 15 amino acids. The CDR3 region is CASSLGPSGANVLTF. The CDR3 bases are TGCGCCAGCAGCTTGGGTCCGTCTGGGGCCAACGTCCTGACTTTC.

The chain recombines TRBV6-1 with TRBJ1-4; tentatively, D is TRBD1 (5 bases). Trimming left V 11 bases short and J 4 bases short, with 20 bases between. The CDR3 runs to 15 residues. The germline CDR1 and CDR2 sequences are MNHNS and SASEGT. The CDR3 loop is CAVGGLYPDNEKLFF. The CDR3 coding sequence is TGTGCCGTGGGGGGTCTTTACCCCGATAATGAAAAACTGTTTTTT.

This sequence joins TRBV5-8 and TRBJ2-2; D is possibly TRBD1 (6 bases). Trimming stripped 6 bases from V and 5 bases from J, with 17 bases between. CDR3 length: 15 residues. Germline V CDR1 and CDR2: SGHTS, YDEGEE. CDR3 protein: CASNRWTDATGELFF. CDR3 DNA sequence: TGTGCCAGCAACCGCTGGACAGACGCGACCGGGGAGCTGTTTTTT.

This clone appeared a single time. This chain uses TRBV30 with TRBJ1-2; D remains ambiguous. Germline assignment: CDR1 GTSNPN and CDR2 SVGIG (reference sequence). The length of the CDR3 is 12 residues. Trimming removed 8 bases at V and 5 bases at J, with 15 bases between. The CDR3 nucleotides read TGTGCCACATTTATCGACGGGTATGGCTACACCTTC. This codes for CATFIDGYGYTF.

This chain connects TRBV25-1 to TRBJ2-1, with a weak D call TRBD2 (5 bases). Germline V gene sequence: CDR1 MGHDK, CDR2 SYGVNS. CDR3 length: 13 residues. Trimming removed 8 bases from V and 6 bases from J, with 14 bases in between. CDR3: CASSFPGVNEQFF. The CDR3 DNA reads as TGTGCCAGCTCCTTCCCCGGGGTCAATGAGCAGTTCTTC.

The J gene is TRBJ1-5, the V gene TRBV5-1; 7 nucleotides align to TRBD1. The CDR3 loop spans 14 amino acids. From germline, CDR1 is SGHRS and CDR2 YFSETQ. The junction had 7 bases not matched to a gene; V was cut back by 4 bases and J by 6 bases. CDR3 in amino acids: CASSPGQPSQPQHF. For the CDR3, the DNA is TGCGCCAGCAGCCCGGGACAGCCCAGTCAGCCCCAGCATTTT.

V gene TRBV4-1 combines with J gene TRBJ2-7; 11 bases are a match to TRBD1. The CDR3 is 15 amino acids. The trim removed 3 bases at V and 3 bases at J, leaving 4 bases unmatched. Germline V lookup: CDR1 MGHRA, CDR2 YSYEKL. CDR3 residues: CASSHPDRGLYEQYF. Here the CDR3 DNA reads TGCGCCAGCAGCCACCCGGACAGGGGGCTCTACGAGCAGTACTTC.